This TCR beta chain appears in the sequencing data of a study of T cell responses to AZD1222 COVID-19 vaccine. It was second doses at about 4 or about 12 weeks that were pooled. This clone was counted a single time. Its specificity is not known. Overall study findings and caveats: Donors were chiefly white British, with a greater number of females, and clonal diversity was perhaps underestimated. Unmutated regions of variants are reportedly targeted by nearly half of spike-specific TCRs.

Germline V gene data show CDR1 as KGHSH and CDR2 as LQKENI. V lost 4 bases and J lost 3; bases outside the gene matches: 2. This CDR3 contains 13 residues. Produced via immunoSEQ multiplex PCR; TCRdb's table is partial and in-frame only. The data show roughly 130,000 clones, 80% to 95% seen once. The genes are TRBV18 and TRBJ1-2; 7 nucleotides align to TRBD1. The sequence derives from an adult who received the AZD1222 COVID-19 vaccine. The specimen comprised peripheral blood, sampled 28 days after the second AZD1222 dose. The CDR3 nucleotides read TGTGCCAGCTCACGTGGGACAGACTATGGCTACACCTTC. Translated: CASSRGTDYGYTF.